The 6 T cell receptor beta chains below all came from one sample that was sequenced in a study of monozygotic twins with inflammatory bowel disease. One entry per CDR3 protein, without DNA, is what TCRdb gives after re-calling the 5' RACE reads. The repertoire table contains around 450,000 distinct CDR3 sequences. The source material was blood. All receptors come from a human donor with ulcerative colitis or Crohn's disease, or a healthy co-twin of an affected twin (not recorded which).

This chain joins TRBV14 and TRBJ1-2; TCRdb lists TRBD1, though no DNA is available to test this call. Germline lookup yields CDR1 SGHDN and CDR2 FVKESK. This CDR3 has 15 amino acids. The chain's CDR3 is CASSLQQGLHYGYTF.

The J gene is TRBJ1-4, the V gene TRBV27; TCRdb's D call, TRBD1, is unchecked because there is no DNA. Per germline, CDR1 MNHEY and CDR2 SMNVEV (reference sequence). This CDR3 contains 14 residues. The CDR3 protein is CASSLDRDSEKLFF. Filled out from reference TRBV27 and TRBJ1-4, the complete variable domain reads EAQVTQNPRYLITVTGKKLTVTCSQNMNHEYMSWYRQDPGLGLRQIYYSMNVEVTDKGDVPEGYKVSRKEKRNFPLILESPSPNQTSLYFCASSLDRDSEKLFFGSGTQLSVL.

V is TRBV3-1 and J is TRBJ2-7. The CDR3 covers 11 residues. The germline gives CDR1 LGHDT, CDR2 YNNKEL (reference sequence). CDR3 region: CASSHLNEQYF.

The rearrangement uses TRBV29-1 and TRBJ1-4; TCRdb's D call of TRBD1 is untestable without DNA. Per germline, CDR1 SQVTM and CDR2 ANQGSEA. The CDR3 runs 12 residues. The CDR3 here is CSVRSAGEKLFF.

The chain carries TRBV7-2 and TRBJ1-2. There are 12 residues in the CDR3. Germline V lookup: CDR1 SGHTA, CDR2 FQGNSA. The chain's CDR3 is CASTQALVPHTF. The entire variable domain, with the rest obtained from reference TRBV7-2 and TRBJ1-2, is as follows: GAGVSQSPSNKVTEKGKDVELRCDPISGHTALYWYRQSLGQGLEFLIYFQGNSAPDKSGLPSDRFSAERTGGSVSTLTIQRTQQEDSAVYLCASTQALVPHTFGSGTRLTVV.

The chain links TRBV20-1 to TRBJ2-1; TCRdb lists TRBD1, though no DNA is available to test this call. Germline V gene lookup returns CDR1 DFQATT and CDR2 SNEGSKA (reference sequence). The CDR3 covers 14 residues. CDR3 region: CSAWTGGSYNEQFF.